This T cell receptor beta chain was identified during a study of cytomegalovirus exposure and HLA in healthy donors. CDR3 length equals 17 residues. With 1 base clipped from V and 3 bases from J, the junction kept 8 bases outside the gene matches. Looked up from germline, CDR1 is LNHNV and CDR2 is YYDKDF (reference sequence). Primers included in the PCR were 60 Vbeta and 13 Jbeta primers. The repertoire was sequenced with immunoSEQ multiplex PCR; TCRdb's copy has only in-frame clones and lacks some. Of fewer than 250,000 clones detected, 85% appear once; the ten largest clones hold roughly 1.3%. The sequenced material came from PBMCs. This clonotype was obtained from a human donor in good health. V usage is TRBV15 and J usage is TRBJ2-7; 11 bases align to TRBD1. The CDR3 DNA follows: TGTGCCACCAGCAGAGGTGGGGGGGGGACAGGGGGCTACGAGCAGTACTTC. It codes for CATSRGGGGTGGYEQYF.